A single sample gave rise to the 9 T cell receptor beta chains below, sequenced in a study of post-analysis software for immune sequencing data. Study-wide points: Patients showed TRBV5-6, TRBV5-1 and TRBV20-1 among five TRBV segments more frequent than in controls.

The authors incorporated unique molecular identifiers into the TCR beta cDNA libraries. One entry per CDR3 protein results from TCRdb running MiXCR on the PCR reads. This sample has 750,000 to 950,000 distinct CDR3 sequences, with about 43% found just once. Their antigens are not known. Source material: blood. The receptors come from a girl aged 5 to 17 with multiple sclerosis.

This clonotype occurred a few times. The chain links TRBV29-1 to TRBJ2-1, with TRBD1 matching 7 bases. Germline V gene sequence: CDR1 SQVTM, CDR2 ANQGSEA. V gave up 7 bases and J gave up 9 bases; unmatched junction bases: 9. The CDR3 runs 12 residues. The DNA for the CDR3 is TGCAGCGGTGGTCAACAGGGGAGTGAGCAGTTCTTC. Protein sequence: CSGGQQGSEQFF.

The chain carries TRBV10-3 and TRBJ1-4; D may be TRBD1 (5 bases). V was clipped by 6 bases and J by 0 bases, with 20 bases between them. Germline CDR1 ENHRY, CDR2 SYGVKD. The CDR3 extends over 18 amino acids. The CDR3 sequence is CAISLKPGPNSTNEKLFF. CDR3 bases: TGTGCCATCAGCCTTAAGCCGGGACCGAATTCAACTAATGAAAAACTGTTTTTT.

This chain uses TRBV6-5 with TRBJ2-5; 12 bases are shared with TRBD2. The CDR3 is 16 residues long. Germline V gene lookup returns CDR1 MNHEY and CDR2 SVGAGI. After removal of 5 bases from V and 5 bases from J, the junction contained 9 bases not matched to a gene. CDR3 in amino acids: CASSPGLAGHRETQYF. The CDR3, as DNA: TGTGCCAGCAGTCCAGGACTAGCGGGGCACCGGGAGACCCAGTACTTC.

This clonotype was seen just once. V gene TRBV7-9 combines with J gene TRBJ1-1; the match to TRBD1 covers 7 bases. Germline CDR1 SEHNR, CDR2 FQNEAQ (reference sequence). This CDR3 contains 16 residues. V gave up 4 bases and J gave up 0 bases; unmatched junction bases: 8. CDR3 residues: CASSSPRGQLNTEAFF. DNA of the CDR3: TGTGCCAGCAGCTCGCCAAGGGGACAGCTGAACACTGAAGCTTTCTTT.

V is TRBV28 and J is TRBJ2-7; D possibly uses TRBD1 or TRBD2 (6 bases each). CDR3 length: 16 amino acids. The ends were cut back, 5 bases at V and 6 bases at J, with 23 bases in the middle. In germline, CDR1 is MDHEN, CDR2 SYDVKM. The CDR3 is CASSTKNTGRKAEQYF. For the CDR3, the DNA is TGTGCCAGCAGTACTAAAAATACAGGGAGGAAGGCCGAGCAGTACTTC.

CDR3 sequence reads: CSARDLFGGRGAYEQYF. Written as DNA, the CDR3 is TGCAGTGCTAGAGATCTCTTCGGCGGGAGGGGAGCCTACGAGCAGTACTTC. The rearrangement uses TRBV20-1 and TRBJ2-7, with 9 bases lining up with TRBD2. There are 17 residues in the CDR3. V trimming: 0 bases; J trimming: 2 bases; junction bases outside the gene matches: 11. Germline V gene sequence: CDR1 DFQATT, CDR2 SNEGSKA (reference sequence).

This chain connects TRBV30 to TRBJ2-7; the D gene is possibly TRBD2 (5 bases). Trimming shortened V by 0 bases and J by 2 bases, and 20 bases separated the two germline ends. The CDR3 loop spans 17 amino acids. Per germline, CDR1 GTSNPN and CDR2 SVGIG (reference sequence). The CDR3 DNA reads as TGTGCCTGGAGTGTAAAGCGGCTCGGGCGGGCAGCCTACGAGCAGTACTTC. Translated, it gives CAWSVKRLGRAAYEQYF.

The rearrangement links TRBV20-1 to TRBJ2-7; 12 positions match TRBD2. The V and J ends lost 4 bases and 6 bases, in that order; junction bases with no gene match: 10. CDR1 and CDR2 from the germline V gene are DFQATT and SNEGSKA (reference sequence). The CDR3 spans 15 residues. CDR3: CSATGTSGFTSEQYF. In DNA form, the CDR3 reads TGCAGTGCTACCGGGACTAGCGGGTTTACCTCCGAGCAGTACTTC.

In this sample, this clonotype turned up once. The chain combines TRBV6-6 with TRBJ2-5; no firm D call. The V gene lost 7 bases and the J gene lost 1 base, with 13 bases spanning the gap. The CDR3 sequence is 14 residues long. Germline V CDR1 and CDR2: MNHNY, SVGAGI (reference sequence). The CDR3 protein is CASTPGLSQETQYF. The CDR3, as DNA: TGTGCCAGCACCCCCGGGTTATCCCAAGAGACCCAGTACTTC.